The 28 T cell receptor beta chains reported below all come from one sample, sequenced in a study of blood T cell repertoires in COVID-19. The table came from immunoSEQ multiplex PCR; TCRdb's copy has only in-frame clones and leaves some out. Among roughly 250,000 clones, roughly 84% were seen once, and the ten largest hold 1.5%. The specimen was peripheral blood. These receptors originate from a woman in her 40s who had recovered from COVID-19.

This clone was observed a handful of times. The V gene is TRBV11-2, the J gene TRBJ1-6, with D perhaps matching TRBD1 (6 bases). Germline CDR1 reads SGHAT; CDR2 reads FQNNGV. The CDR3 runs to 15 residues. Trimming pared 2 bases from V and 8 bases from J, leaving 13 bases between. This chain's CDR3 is CASSLSGGAYSPLHF. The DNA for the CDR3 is TGTGCCAGCAGCTTATCGGGGGGCGCGTATTCACCCCTCCACTTT.

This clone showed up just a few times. The CDR3 loop is CASSDLGQTNTEAFF. The CDR3 bases are TGTGCCAGCAGTGACCTGGGACAGACCAACACTGAAGCTTTCTTT. V gene TRBV2 combines with J gene TRBJ1-1; 7 bases align to TRBD1. Germline CDR1 reads SNHLY; CDR2 reads FYNNEI. The length of the CDR3 is 15 residues. Trimming cost V 3 bases and J 2 bases; bases outside gene matches: 6.

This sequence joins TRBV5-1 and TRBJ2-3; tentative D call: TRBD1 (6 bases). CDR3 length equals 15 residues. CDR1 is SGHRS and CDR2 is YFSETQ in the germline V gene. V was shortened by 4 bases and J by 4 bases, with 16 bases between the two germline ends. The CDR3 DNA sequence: TGCGCCAGCAGCGAGGGGGTTCAGGTCGCAGATACGCAGTATTTT. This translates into CASSEGVQVADTQYF.

CDR3 residues: CASRSGGLYTGELFF. DNA for the CDR3: TGTGCCAGTAGATCCGGCGGGTTGTACACCGGGGAGCTGTTTTTT. V usage is TRBV19 and J usage is TRBJ2-2; D is perhaps TRBD2 (5 bases). V was trimmed by 6 bases and J by 3 bases, leaving 14 bases between them. The CDR3 totals 15 residues. Germline V lookup: CDR1 LNHDA, CDR2 SQIVND (reference sequence).

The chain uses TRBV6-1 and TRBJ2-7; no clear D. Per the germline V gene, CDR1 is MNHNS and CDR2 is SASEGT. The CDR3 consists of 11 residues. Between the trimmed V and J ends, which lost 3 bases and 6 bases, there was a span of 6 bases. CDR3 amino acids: CASSDGREQYF. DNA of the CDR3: TGTGCCAGCAGTGATGGGCGCGAGCAGTACTTC.

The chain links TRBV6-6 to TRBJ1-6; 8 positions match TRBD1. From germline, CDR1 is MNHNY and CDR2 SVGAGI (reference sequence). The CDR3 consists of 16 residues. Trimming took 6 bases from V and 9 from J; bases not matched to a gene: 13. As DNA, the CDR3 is TGTGCCAGCAGCTTCGACAGGGGATGGGGGAGTTCACCCCTCCACTTT. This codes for CASSFDRGWGSSPLHF.

The DNA for the CDR3 is TGTGCCAGCAGTTATCTGGGGCCTACCAATCAGCCCCAGCATTTT. Its protein product is CASSYLGPTNQPQHF. The chain is built from TRBV6-2 or TRBV6-3 and TRBJ1-5, with D maybe TRBD1 (5 bases). This CDR3 contains 15 residues. Germline assignment: CDR1 MNHEY and CDR2 SVGEGT. Trimming left V 3 bases short and J 3 bases short, with 12 bases between.

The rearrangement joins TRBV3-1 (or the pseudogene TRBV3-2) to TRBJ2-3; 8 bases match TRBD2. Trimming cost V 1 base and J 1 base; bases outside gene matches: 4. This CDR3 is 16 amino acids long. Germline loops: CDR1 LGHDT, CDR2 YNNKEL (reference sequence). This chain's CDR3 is CASSQGISGGTDTQYF. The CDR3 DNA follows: TGTGCCAGCAGCCAAGGGATTAGCGGGGGCACAGATACGCAGTATTTT.

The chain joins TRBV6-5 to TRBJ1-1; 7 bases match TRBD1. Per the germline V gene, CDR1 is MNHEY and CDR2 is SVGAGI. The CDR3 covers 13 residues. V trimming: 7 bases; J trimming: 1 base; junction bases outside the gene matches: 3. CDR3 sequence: CASNRGKNTEAFF. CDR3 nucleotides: TGTGCCAGCAACAGGGGAAAGAACACTGAAGCTTTCTTT.

The CDR3 bases are TGTGCCAGCAGCCCCCTCGTATCACCCCTCCACTTT. Its translation: CASSPLVSPLHF. The chain couples TRBV6-5 to TRBJ1-6, with D hard to call. CDR3 length: 12 residues. Germline CDR1 MNHEY, CDR2 SVGAGI. The germline V and J ends were trimmed by 6 bases and 10 bases, with 10 bases remaining between them.

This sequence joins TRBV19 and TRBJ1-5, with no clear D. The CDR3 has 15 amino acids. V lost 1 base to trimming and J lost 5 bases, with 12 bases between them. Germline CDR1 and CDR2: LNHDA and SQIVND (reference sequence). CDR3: CASSIVRQQDQPQHF. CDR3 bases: TGTGCCAGTAGTATAGTGAGGCAGCAAGATCAGCCCCAGCATTTT.

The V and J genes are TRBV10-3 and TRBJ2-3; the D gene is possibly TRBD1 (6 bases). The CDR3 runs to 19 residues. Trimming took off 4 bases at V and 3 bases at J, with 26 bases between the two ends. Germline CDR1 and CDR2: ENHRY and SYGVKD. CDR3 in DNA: TGTGCCATCAGTGTCACTGTGGGGGCTCGGGCCCGCCGGACAGATACGCAGTATTTT. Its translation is CAISVTVGARARRTDTQYF.

The CDR3 DNA is TGTGCCAGCAGTTTACCCCAGGTTCTCTACAATGAGCAGTTCTTC. It codes for CASSLPQVLYNEQFF. The J gene is TRBJ2-1, the V gene TRBV28; D is unclear. Germline values: CDR1 MDHEN, CDR2 SYDVKM. The CDR3 loop spans 15 amino acids. V lost 2 bases and J lost 3, with 11 bases in between.

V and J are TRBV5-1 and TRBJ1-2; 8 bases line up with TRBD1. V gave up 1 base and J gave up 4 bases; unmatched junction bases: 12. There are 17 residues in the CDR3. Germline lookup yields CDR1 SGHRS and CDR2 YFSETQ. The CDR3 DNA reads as TGCGCCAGCAGCTTGTGGGGAGGACAGGGAGCTGGCTATGGCTACACCTTC. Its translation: CASSLWGGQGAGYGYTF. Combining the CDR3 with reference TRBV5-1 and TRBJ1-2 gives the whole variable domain KAGVTQTPRYLIKTRGQQVTLSCSPISGHRSVSWYQQTPGQGLQFLFEYFSETQRNKGNFPGRFSGRQFSNSRSEMNVSTLELGDSALYLCASSLWGGQGAGYGYTFGSGTRLTVV.

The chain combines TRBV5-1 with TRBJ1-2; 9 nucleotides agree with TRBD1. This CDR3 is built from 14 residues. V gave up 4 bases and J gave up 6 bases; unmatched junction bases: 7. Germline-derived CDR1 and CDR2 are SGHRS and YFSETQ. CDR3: CASSPQGQGDGYTF. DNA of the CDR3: TGCGCCAGCAGCCCCCAGGGACAGGGAGATGGCTACACCTTC. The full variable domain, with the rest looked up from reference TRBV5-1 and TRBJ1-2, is KAGVTQTPRYLIKTRGQQVTLSCSPISGHRSVSWYQQTPGQGLQFLFEYFSETQRNKGNFPGRFSGRQFSNSRSEMNVSTLELGDSALYLCASSPQGQGDGYTFGSGTRLTVV.

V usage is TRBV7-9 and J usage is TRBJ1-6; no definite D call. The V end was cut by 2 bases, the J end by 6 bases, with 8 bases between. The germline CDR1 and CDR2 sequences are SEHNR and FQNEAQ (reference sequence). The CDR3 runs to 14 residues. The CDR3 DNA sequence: TGTGCCAGCAGCTTATGGGCCCTTAATTCACCCCTCCACTTT. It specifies CASSLWALNSPLHF.

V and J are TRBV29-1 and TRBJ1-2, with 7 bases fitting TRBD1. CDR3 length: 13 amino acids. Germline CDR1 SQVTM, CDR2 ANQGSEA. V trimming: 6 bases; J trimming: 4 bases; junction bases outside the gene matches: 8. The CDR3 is CSVETGQAYGYTF. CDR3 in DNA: TGCAGCGTCGAAACAGGACAGGCCTATGGCTACACCTTC.

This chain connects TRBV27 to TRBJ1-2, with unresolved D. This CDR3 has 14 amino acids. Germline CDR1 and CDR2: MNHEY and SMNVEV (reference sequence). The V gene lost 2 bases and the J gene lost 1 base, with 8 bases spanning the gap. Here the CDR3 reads CASSLAGHNYGYTF. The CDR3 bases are TGTGCCAGCAGTTTAGCCGGTCATAACTATGGCTACACCTTC.

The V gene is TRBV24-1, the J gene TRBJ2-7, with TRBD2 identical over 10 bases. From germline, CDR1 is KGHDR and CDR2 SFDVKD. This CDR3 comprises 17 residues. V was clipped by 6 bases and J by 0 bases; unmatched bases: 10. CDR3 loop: CATSRKRGGPSSYEQYF. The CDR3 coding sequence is TGTGCCACCAGTCGTAAGCGGGGGGGCCCCAGCTCCTACGAGCAGTACTTC.

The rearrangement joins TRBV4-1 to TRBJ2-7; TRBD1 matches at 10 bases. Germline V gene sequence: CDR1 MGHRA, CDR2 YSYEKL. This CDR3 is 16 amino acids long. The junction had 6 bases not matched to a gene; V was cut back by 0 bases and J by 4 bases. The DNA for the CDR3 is TGCGCCAGCAGCCAAGATTCGACAGGGGGCTTATACGAGCAGTACTTC. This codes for CASSQDSTGGLYEQYF.

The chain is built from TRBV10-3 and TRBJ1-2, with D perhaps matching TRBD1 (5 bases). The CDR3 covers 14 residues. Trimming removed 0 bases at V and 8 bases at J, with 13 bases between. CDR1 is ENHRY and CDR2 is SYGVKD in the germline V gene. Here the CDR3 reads CAISESLGAEGYTF. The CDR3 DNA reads TGTGCCATCAGTGAGTCGTTAGGGGCAGAAGGCTACACCTTC.

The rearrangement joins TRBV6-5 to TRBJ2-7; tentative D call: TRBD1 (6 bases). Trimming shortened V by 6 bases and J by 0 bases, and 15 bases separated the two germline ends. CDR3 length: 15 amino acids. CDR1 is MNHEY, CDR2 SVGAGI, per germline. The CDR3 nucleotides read TGTGCCAGCAGCGCAGGGGCGTCGCTCTCCTACGAGCAGTACTTC. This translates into CASSAGASLSYEQYF.

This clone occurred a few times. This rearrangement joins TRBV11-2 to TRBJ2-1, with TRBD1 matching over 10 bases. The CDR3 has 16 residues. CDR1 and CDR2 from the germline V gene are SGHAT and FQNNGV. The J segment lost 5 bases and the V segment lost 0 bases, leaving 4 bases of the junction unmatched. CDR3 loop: CASSLDRDRGDNEQFF. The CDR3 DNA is TGTGCCAGCAGCTTAGACCGGGACAGGGGTGACAATGAGCAGTTCTTC.

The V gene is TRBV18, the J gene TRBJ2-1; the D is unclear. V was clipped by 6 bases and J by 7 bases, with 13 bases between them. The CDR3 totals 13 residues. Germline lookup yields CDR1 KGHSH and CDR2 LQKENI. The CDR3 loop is CASSQSGANEQFF. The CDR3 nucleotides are TGTGCCAGCTCCCAAAGTGGAGCGAATGAGCAGTTCTTC.

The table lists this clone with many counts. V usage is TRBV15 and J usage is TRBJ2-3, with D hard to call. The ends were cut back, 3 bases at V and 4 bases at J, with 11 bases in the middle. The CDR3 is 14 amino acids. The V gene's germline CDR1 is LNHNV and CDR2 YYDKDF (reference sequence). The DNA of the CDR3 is TGTGCCACCAGCAGGACCACTCGGGCAGATACGCAGTATTTT. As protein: CATSRTTRADTQYF.

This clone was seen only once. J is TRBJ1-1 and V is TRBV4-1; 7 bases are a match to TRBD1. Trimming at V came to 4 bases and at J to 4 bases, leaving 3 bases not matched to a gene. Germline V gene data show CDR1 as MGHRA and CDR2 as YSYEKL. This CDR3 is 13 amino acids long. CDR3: CASSRQGSTEAFF. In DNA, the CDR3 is TGCGCCAGCAGCCGACAGGGTAGCACTGAAGCTTTCTTT.

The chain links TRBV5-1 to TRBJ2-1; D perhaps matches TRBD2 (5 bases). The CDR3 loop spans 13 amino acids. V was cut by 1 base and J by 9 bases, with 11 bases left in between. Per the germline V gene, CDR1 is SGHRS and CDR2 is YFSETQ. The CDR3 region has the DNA TGCGCCAGCAGCTTGCGGGGAGCAGGTGAGCAGTTCTTC. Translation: CASSLRGAGEQFF.

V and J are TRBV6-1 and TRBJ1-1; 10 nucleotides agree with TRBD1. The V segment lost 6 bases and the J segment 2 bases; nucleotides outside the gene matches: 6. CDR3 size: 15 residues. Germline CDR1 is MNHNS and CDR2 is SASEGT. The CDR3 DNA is TGTGCCAGCAGAGACCGGGACAGGGGAAACACTGAAGCTTTCTTT. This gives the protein CASRDRDRGNTEAFF.